The rows below give T cell receptor beta chains drawn from one sample of a study of human CD8 memory T cell subsets. With the 5' RACE reads reprocessed, TCRdb shows one record per CDR3 protein and no DNA. The sample's table shows more than 6,500 distinct CDR3 sequences. Sequenced material: CD8+ T cells from PBMCs. The receptors shown here come from a human donor in good health. The CDR3 runs from the conserved cysteine through the conserved F or W. Not all rows give a size; the values are once, few, many and, for expanded clones, a class.

j_call: TRBJ2-2; clone_size: .; v_call: TRBV7-3; cdr3_length: 14; cdr3_aa: CASSLSGDTGELFF
j_call: TRBJ2-5; clone_size: .; v_call: TRBV9; cdr3_length: 15; cdr3_aa: CASSPRDWNQETQYF
j_call: TRBJ2-7; clone_size: medium-sized; v_call: TRBV7-9; cdr3_length: 14; cdr3_aa: CASSPPGTINEQYF
j_call: TRBJ2-2; clone_size: .; v_call: TRBV20-1; cdr3_length: 13; cdr3_aa: CSASGQGAGELFF
j_call: TRBJ1-3; clone_size: .; v_call: TRBV9; cdr3_length: 18; cdr3_aa: CASSVAGTGGSDGNTIYF
j_call: TRBJ2-5; clone_size: .; v_call: TRBV7-9; cdr3_length: 18; cdr3_aa: CASSLPIRTGATQETQYF
j_call: TRBJ2-1; clone_size: .; v_call: TRBV6-4; cdr3_length: 13; cdr3_aa: CASSELAGGFQFF
j_call: TRBJ2-3; clone_size: medium-sized; v_call: TRBV5-1; cdr3_length: 15; cdr3_aa: CASSHDRGSTDTQYF
j_call: TRBJ1-1; clone_size: .; v_call: TRBV3-1; cdr3_length: 16; cdr3_aa: CASSQSWGSLNTEAFF
j_call: TRBJ1-4; clone_size: .; v_call: TRBV7-9; cdr3_length: 14; cdr3_aa: CASSLGEFKEKLFF
j_call: TRBJ2-6; clone_size: .; v_call: TRBV6-4; cdr3_length: 18; cdr3_aa: CASTMAGRLSSGANVLTF
j_call: TRBJ2-7; clone_size: .; v_call: TRBV15; cdr3_length: 15; cdr3_aa: CATSRDPGAGYEQYF
j_call: TRBJ1-1; clone_size: .; v_call: TRBV7-6; cdr3_length: 16; cdr3_aa: CASSLAPGRANTEAFF
j_call: TRBJ1-1; clone_size: .; v_call: TRBV11-2; cdr3_length: 14; cdr3_aa: CASSLATGNTEAFF
j_call: TRBJ2-1; clone_size: .; v_call: TRBV11-2; cdr3_length: 14; cdr3_aa: CASSLLTSHNEQFF
j_call: TRBJ2-2; clone_size: medium-sized; v_call: TRBV29-1; cdr3_length: 16; cdr3_aa: CSVGSPSGGGTGELFF
j_call: TRBJ2-5; clone_size: medium-sized; v_call: TRBV10-3; cdr3_length: 11; cdr3_aa: CASLDQETQYF
j_call: TRBJ1-2; clone_size: .; v_call: TRBV28; cdr3_length: 14; cdr3_aa: CASSFTGQGVDYTF
j_call: TRBJ2-1; clone_size: .; v_call: TRBV11-3; cdr3_length: 17; cdr3_aa: CASSLRGDPGPYNEQFF
j_call: TRBJ2-1; clone_size: medium-sized; v_call: TRBV29-1; cdr3_length: 14; cdr3_aa: CSVEVVSTTNEQFF
j_call: TRBJ2-2; clone_size: .; v_call: TRBV7-3; cdr3_length: 17; cdr3_aa: CASSPSAGGTNTGELFF
j_call: TRBJ1-1; clone_size: .; v_call: TRBV11-3; cdr3_length: 12; cdr3_aa: CASSLVVTEAFF